This T cell receptor (beta chain) was observed in a study of cytomegalovirus exposure and HLA in healthy donors. This cohort consisted of healthy bone marrow donors. This PCR relied on a set of 60 Vbeta primers and 13 Jbeta primers. The table came from immunoSEQ multiplex PCR; TCRdb's copy has only in-frame clones and leaves some out. The table records some 250,000 clones, around 80% of them present only once. Worth noting for this clone: The antigen remains undetermined.

V dropped 0 bases and J dropped 0; count of bases not matched to a gene: 7. The CDR3 consists of 19 residues. The germline gives CDR1 SGHTA, CDR2 FQGTGA. The study's findings and limits: Sequence variants that were highly shared formed a cluster that was likely a sequencing artifact. Researchers reported in a later analysis that a missense DCLRE1C variant was tied to TCR beta V- and J-gene trimming.

The rearrangement links TRBV7-3 to TRBJ2-1; the match to TRBD2 covers 11 bases. This sequence was found in a woman aged 35 to 49 in good health and CMV-seropositive. The sample consisted of PBMCs. The CDR3 here is CASSLTGNGLAGSYNEQFF. CDR3 DNA: TGTGCCAGCAGCTTAACCGGGAATGGACTAGCGGGCTCCTACAATGAGCAGTTCTTC. The whole variable domain, remainder taken from reference TRBV7-3 and TRBJ2-1, is GAGVSQTPSNKVTEKGKYVELRCDPISGHTALYWYRQSLGQGPEFLIYFQGTGAADDSGLPNDRFFAVRPEGSVSTLKIQRTERGDSAVYLCASSLTGNGLAGSYNEQFFGPGTRLTVL.